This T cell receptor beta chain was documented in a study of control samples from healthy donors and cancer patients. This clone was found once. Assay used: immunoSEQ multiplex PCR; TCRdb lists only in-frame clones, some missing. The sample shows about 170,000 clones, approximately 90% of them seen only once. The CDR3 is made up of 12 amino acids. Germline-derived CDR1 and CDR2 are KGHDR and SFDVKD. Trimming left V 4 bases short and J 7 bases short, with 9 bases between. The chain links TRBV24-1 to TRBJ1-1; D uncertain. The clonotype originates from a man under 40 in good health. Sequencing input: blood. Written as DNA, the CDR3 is TGTGCCACCAGTGACCAAGACCGTGAAGCTTTCTTT. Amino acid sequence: CATSDQDREAFF.